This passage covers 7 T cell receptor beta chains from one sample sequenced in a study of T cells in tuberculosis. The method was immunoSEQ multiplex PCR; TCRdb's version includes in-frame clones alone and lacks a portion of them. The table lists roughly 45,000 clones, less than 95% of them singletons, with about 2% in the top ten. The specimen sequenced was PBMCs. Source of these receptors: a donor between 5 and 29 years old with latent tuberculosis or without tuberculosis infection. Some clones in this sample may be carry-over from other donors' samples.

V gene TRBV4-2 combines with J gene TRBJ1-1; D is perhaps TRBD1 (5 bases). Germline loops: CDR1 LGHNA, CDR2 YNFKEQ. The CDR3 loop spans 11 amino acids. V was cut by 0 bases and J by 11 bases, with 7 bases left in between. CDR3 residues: CASSQEGVAFF. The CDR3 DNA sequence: TGTGCCAGCAGCCAAGAAGGGGTCGCTTTCTTT.

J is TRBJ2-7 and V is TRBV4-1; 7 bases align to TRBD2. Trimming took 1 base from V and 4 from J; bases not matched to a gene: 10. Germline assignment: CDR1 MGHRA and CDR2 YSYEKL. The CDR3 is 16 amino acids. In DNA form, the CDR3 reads TGCGCCAGCAGCCAAGCCCTCGAGGCGGGAGCTTACGAGCAGTACTTC. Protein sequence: CASSQALEAGAYEQYF.

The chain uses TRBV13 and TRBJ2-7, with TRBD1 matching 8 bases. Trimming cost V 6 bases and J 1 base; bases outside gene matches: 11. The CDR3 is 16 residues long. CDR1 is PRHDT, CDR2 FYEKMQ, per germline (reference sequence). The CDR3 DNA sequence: TGTGCCAGCAGACGCCTCGGACAGGGCCGATCCTACGAGCAGTACTTC. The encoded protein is CASRRLGQGRSYEQYF. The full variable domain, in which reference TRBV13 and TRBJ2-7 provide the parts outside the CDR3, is AAGVIQSPRHLIKEKRETATLKCYPIPRHDTVYWYQQGPGQDPQFLISFYEKMQSDKGSIPDRFSAQQFSDYHSELNMSSLELGDSALYFCASRRLGQGRSYEQYFGPGTRLTVT.

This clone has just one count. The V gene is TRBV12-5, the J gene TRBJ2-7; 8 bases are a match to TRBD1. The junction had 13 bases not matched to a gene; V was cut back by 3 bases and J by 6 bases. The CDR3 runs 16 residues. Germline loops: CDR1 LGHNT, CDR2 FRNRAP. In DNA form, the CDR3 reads TGTGCTAGTGGTTTCCCATCCGGGACAGGTTTAATCGAGCAGTACTTC. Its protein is CASGFPSGTGLIEQYF.

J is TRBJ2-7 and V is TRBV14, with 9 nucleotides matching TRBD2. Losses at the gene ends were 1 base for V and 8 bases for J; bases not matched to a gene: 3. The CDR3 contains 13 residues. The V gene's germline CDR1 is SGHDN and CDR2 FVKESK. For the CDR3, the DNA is TGTGCCAGCAGCCAAGGTGGGACTAGCCAGCAGTACTTC. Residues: CASSQGGTSQQYF.

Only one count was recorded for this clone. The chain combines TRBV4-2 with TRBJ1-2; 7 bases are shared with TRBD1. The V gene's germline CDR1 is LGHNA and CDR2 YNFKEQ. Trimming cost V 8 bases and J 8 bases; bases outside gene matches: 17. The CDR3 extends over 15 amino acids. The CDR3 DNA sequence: TGTGCCAGCGCACCGAGGCCCGACAGGGAGACAGGCTACACCTTC. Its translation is CASAPRPDRETGYTF.

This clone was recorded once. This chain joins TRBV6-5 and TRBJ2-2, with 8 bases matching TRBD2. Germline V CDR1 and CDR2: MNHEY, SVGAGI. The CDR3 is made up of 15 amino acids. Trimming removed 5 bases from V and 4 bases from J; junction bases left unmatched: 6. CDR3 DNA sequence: TGTGCCAGCAGTCCTAGGGGACTAGGCACCGGGGAGCTGTTTTTT. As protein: CASSPRGLGTGELFF.